Listed here are 8 T cell receptor beta chains from one sample, sequenced in a study of blood T cell repertoires in COVID-19. Produced via immunoSEQ multiplex PCR; TCRdb's table is partial and in-frame only. This sample has under 150,000 clones; approximately 87% occur once, and the top ten carry 3% to 4.5%. Sample: PBMCs or T cells enriched from blood (not recorded which). The receptors derive from a man aged 50 to 60 in a cohort exposed to, infected with or recovered from COVID-19 (not recorded which).

The V and J genes are TRBV14 and TRBJ2-1; the D gene is possibly TRBD2 (5 bases). CDR3 length: 12 residues. V lost 4 bases to trimming and J lost 7 bases, with 8 bases between them. Germline V CDR1 and CDR2: SGHDN, FVKESK. The CDR3 protein is CASSPGNNEQFF. CDR3 coding DNA: TGTGCCAGCAGCCCGGGAAATAATGAGCAGTTCTTC.

As concerns this clone: An end of the junction does not agree with germline; a read error may underlie this. The V gene is TRBV28, the J gene TRBJ2-5, with 7 bases lining up with TRBD1. Germline V gene sequence: CDR1 MDHEN, CDR2 SYDVKM. This CDR3 spans 15 amino acids. The CDR3 DNA reads as TGTGTCAGCAGGGGCTACAGGGGCGGACAAGAGACCCAGTACTTC. This codes for CVSRGYRGGQETQYF.

The CDR3 is CGQPPQVVPIHEQYF. The CDR3 coding sequence is TGTGGCCAGCCTCCCCAGGTGGTCCCCATCCACGAGCAGTACTTC. This chain links TRBV2 with TRBJ2-7, with D unclear. The CDR3 sequence is 15 residues long. Germline V gene lookup returns CDR1 SNHLY and CDR2 FYNNEI. The variable domain in full, with the rest retrieved from reference TRBV2 and TRBJ2-7, is EPEVTQTPSHQVTQMGQEVILRCVPISNHLYFYWYRQILGQKVEFLVSFYNNEISEKSEIFDDQFSVERPDGSNFTLKIRSTKLEDSAMYFCGQPPQVVPIHEQYFGPGTRLTVT.

The chain employs TRBV7-9 and TRBJ1-5; 7 bases align to TRBD1. The CDR3 is 15 amino acids. Germline CDR1 and CDR2: SEHNR and FQNEAQ (reference sequence). Germline trimming cut 5 bases from V and 3 bases from J; bases unmatched to any gene: 7. The CDR3: CASSPGTDPNQPQHF. DNA for the CDR3: TGTGCCAGCAGCCCCGGGACAGACCCCAATCAGCCCCAGCATTTT.

The chain has TRBV3-1 (or the pseudogene TRBV3-2) and TRBJ2-2; D is ambiguous. Per germline, CDR1 LGHDT and CDR2 YNNKEL (reference sequence). The CDR3 runs to 13 residues. V lost 5 bases to trimming and J lost 5 bases, with 9 bases between them. The CDR3 here is CASSYHRTGELFF. The CDR3 region has the DNA TGTGCCAGCAGCTATCATAGAACCGGGGAGCTGTTTTTT.

The chain is built from TRBV3-1 (or the pseudogene TRBV3-2) and TRBJ1-4, with 10 positions matching TRBD1. The CDR3 has 15 residues. The V gene's germline CDR1 is LGHDT and CDR2 YNNKEL (reference sequence). V was clipped by 3 bases and J by 6 bases; unmatched bases: 4. As DNA, the CDR3 is TGTGCCAGCAGCCAGAGGACAGGGGGTGATGAAAAACTGTTTTTT. This encodes CASSQRTGGDEKLFF.

The chain joins TRBV5-1 to TRBJ1-2; TRBD1 agrees at 7 bases. The germline gives CDR1 SGHRS, CDR2 YFSETQ. V shed 4 bases, J shed 10 bases, and the junction held 16 bases outside the gene matches. The CDR3 is made up of 15 amino acids. CDR3 amino acids: CASSHQEAGGYHYTF. CDR3 coding DNA: TGCGCCAGCAGCCACCAGGAGGCAGGGGGGTATCACTACACCTTC.

The J gene is TRBJ1-4, the V gene TRBV6-5; weak D call: TRBD1 (5 bases). V was cut by 11 bases and J by 3 bases, with 10 bases left in between. CDR3 length: 12 residues. The V gene's germline CDR1 is MNHEY and CDR2 SVGAGI. CDR3 nucleotides: TGTGCCGGTGAACAGGCTAATGAAAAACTGTTTTTT. Translating gives CAGEQANEKLFF.